This TCR beta chain derives from a study of cytomegalovirus exposure and HLA in healthy donors (dated by TCRdb to the late 2010s). The study in broad terms: An earlier analysis of a few hundred of the donors reported 250 to 300 Gb of sequence data and 95 million to 140 million unique TCR beta sequences obtained from some 170 million T cells. Around 320 gigabases of sequencing data and approximately 80 million unique TCR sequences were included in an early release covering over 600 HLA-typed donors. Using immunosequencing, the study profiled T cell repertoires from about 650 subjects and related those repertoires to cytomegalovirus serostatus. The study aimed to test whether cataloging public T cell receptors could reveal signatures of past pathogen exposure. All discovery cohort repertoires had been generated on a single sequencing platform. Donor age, sex, ethnicity and CMV serostatus were compiled alongside the repertoire data. Typing coverage differed by locus: A, B, C, DRB1 and DQB1 were typed in about 629-640 donors, DQA1 in about 560, DPA1 in approximately 610, and DPB1 in just under 490. In a later genetic analysis, genome-wide SNP genotypes for about 65% of the roughly 700 donors were used, and that subset was treated as a discovery cohort. Several DR-DQ haplotypes were treated as single units for association and clustering because of strong linkage in the cohort. The study combined high-throughput TCR immunosequencing, statistical association of individual TCRs with disease status, and machine learning to predict cytomegalovirus infection status. Across approximately 400 genotyped donors of the cohort, an average of approximately 200,000 unique TCR beta nucleotide sequences per donor were sequenced, and approximately 19% of those sequences were non-productive. Rather than drawing on any new phenotypic data, the later analysis identified candidate immune exposures from TCR beta sequences and the way those sequences occurred across donors. To study patterns of TCR occurrence, a later analysis re-analyzed previously published TCR beta repertoires from 500 to 850 donors and added high-resolution HLA genotyping. Of the roughly 390 genotyped donors, approximately 80% fell in the genetic ancestry cluster associated with self-reported Caucasian donors. A separate validation cohort of some 130 different subjects was used in addition to the roughly 620-subject first cohort. An earlier analysis of approximately 500 of the donors applied high-throughput TCR beta sequencing to assess whether each TCR beta V gene segment acted as functional or pseudogenic. Both class I and class II loci were covered by HLA typing, at four-digit resolution. Summary of the overall study and its limitations: A cluster of highly shared sequence variants was judged likely to be a technical artifact of the sequencing pipeline. According to a later genetic analysis, donors in an Asian-associated ancestry cluster had fewer N-insertions in productive TCRs than the approximately 650-donor mean. Several of the top co-occurrence clusters appeared to be linked to parvovirus B19, influenza, CMV and Epstein-Barr virus, according to a later analysis. In an earlier analysis of around 600 of the donors, most TCR beta V segments appeared in productive rearrangements about 87% or about 30% of the time, broadly matching IMGT annotations. It was suggested by the authors that the approach could potentially be generalized to other disease states and immunological phenotypes. An association between a missense DCLRE1C variant and V-gene and J-gene trimming of TCR beta chains was found in a later genetic analysis and replicated in an independent cohort. HLA typing was unavailable for some donors at each locus, so association tests used only the typed subset. Some IMGT-functional V segments, including TRBV6-2 and TRBV6-3, could not be told apart with the 87-base-pair reads, so those segments were excluded. In a later analysis, the rate of TCR association differed among HLA loci, with DRB1 alleles having the most associated TCRs and HLA-C alleles having the fewest. The study listed around 160 TCR beta chains as associated with cytomegalovirus. Presence/absence analyses assumed roughly uniform sequencing depth across donors, an assumption that may not hold. A few of the identified cytomegalovirus-associated TCR beta chains were confirmed in vitro to be specific for cytomegalovirus antigens. Cytomegalovirus status was reported to be diagnosed by the classifier with high specificity and sensitivity in both the original and validation cohorts. CMV serostatus was the only immune exposure information available for the cohort. Only TCR beta chains were sequenced in this cohort, and the absence of alpha or paired-chain data limited detectable features. Over 15 rarely observed V segments, including chromosome 9 orphons, were excluded from the earlier analysis of about 500 of the donors because counts were too low. Most TCR sequences were observed very rarely across donors, whereas some public TCRs were present in many individuals. A later analysis found that most CMV-associated TCR beta chains appeared HLA-restricted, with HLA associations seemingly driven largely by CMV exposure. In a later analysis, HLA-associated TCR beta chains showed more clonal expansion and lower generation probabilities than non-associated chains that were equally common. Specific HLA alleles were associated with roughly 17,000 TCR beta sequences at a false discovery rate of 0.05 in a later analysis. Correlated functional status among segregating V segments might be attributable to linkage disequilibrium, but an unknown experimental factor could not be ruled out. A further reported finding was that TCR beta sequences accurately predicted the HLA-A and HLA-B alleles for most subjects in the first cohort. When HLA alleles, especially DR and DQ, strongly co-occurred, attributing TCR associations to individual alleles was difficult.

Receptors were amplified or captured by the immunoSEQ multiplex PCR assay. A mixture of 60 forward primers for TCR Vbeta segments and 13 reverse primers for TCR Jbeta segments was used in the multiplex PCR. The CDR3 region of rearranged TCR beta genes was amplified from genomic DNA by a multiplex PCR assay. The Illumina HiSeq System was used to sequence the amplified TCR beta libraries as 87-base-pair reads. The study's own analysis went as follows. A later analysis tallied roughly 80 million unique TCR beta chains across the 666 repertoires, and approximately 12 million of those chains were shared by two or more donors. To remove PCR and sequencing errors, raw reads were error-corrected and collapsed into unique sequences using a nearest-neighbor algorithm that merged closely related sequences. V, D and J gene segments were assigned by aligning CDR3 sequences to IMGT reference sequences. For a sequence to be retained, at least a six-nucleotide match to both a V gene segment and a J gene segment was required. A rearrangement counted as productive if the CDR3 had no stop codons and remained in frame with V and J, and every other rearrangement counted as non-productive. Following IMGT convention, CDR3 was defined as the stretch from the second conserved V-encoded cysteine to the conserved J-encoded phenylalanine. In an earlier analysis of 500 to 650 of the donors, sequences lacking an unambiguous match to a single V gene segment were excluded. In an earlier analysis of several hundred of the donors, a V segment was called functional when productive rearrangements were above 56.7%, and segregating when the standard deviation between donors exceeded 5%. A statistical classification framework was developed to diagnose cytomegalovirus status using the catalog of TCR beta chain sequences. In a later analysis, V and J genes were assigned by comparing TCR nucleotide sequences against IMGT/GENE-DB human TR gene sequences. A later analysis assigned CDR3 sequences and most-parsimonious VDJ recombination scenarios with the TCRdist pipeline. In a later analysis, each TCR beta chain was defined by its CDR3 amino acid sequence together with its V-gene family, and reads without a unique V-gene family were excluded. To address suspected cross-contamination and a sequencing artifact, a later analysis removed a few hundred highly shared, low-generation-probability nucleotide sequences. In a later analysis, a clonal expansion index was calculated for each public chain from normalized within-repertoire ranks of inferred template counts. In a later analysis, generation probabilities were computed with a VDJ recombination model fitted to out-of-frame rearrangements, and the resulting probabilities were checked against IGoR. Hypergeometric tests were used in a later analysis to score TCR-TCR, TCR-HLA and TCR-CMV co-occurrence, with a repertoire-size bias correction applied to the TCR pairs. A later analysis estimated false discovery rates by permuting HLA or CMV assignments 20 times. In a later analysis, co-occurring TCRs were grouped using DBSCAN, and TCRdist sequence similarity was added for clustering within HLA-allele-positive subsets. For co-occurrence clustering, repertoires with fewer than 30,000 or more than 120,000 public chains were excluded, along with roughly 5 repertoires with anomalous nucleotide sharing. TCRdb took over this immuneACCESS table, retaining in-frame rearrangements with V and J assigned. Such tables are incomplete; in checked studies, under half of the missing clones stem from an unresolved V gene, and the remainder is unexplained. The D gene and trimming were derived from the DNA, and the V and J assignments and clone size from that table. In all, the sample holds some 270,000 clones, and about nine tenths of those were seen once. About 1.5% of the sample comes from the top ten.

The cohort was made up of 500 to 800 healthy bone marrow donors. At the time of sampling, all cohort members were nominally healthy, though unrecorded immune exposures were likely present. The donor was CMV seronegative and belonged to the group of around 400 seronegative cohort members. Every donor gave a peripheral blood sample, and the peripheral blood mononuclear cells from that sample were used for TCR beta sequencing. Genomic DNA extraction from the blood cell samples was performed with the Qiagen DNeasy Blood Extraction Kit. This clone appeared a single time. Its antigen target is currently unknown. No clone much larger than this one lies a single base away; base qualities are absent. From its cysteine to its phenylalanine, the CDR3 spans 14 amino acids. Kept here is only the CDR3 DNA, which spans 42 bases and is read in frame from base 1. From a lookup of the germline V gene (reference sequence), CDR1 and CDR2 are MNHNY and SVGAGI. V sheds 7 bases and J sheds 3 bases, leaving 16 bases between their ends.

The sample comprised PBMCs. The receptor comes from a girl aged 2-10 years in good health and CMV-seronegative. The chain links TRBV6-6 with TRBJ2-7, with a weak D call of TRBD2 (6 bases match). Here the CDR3 is given as CASTQGGGNYEQYF. In nucleotide form, the sequence is TGTGCCAGCACCCAGGGAGGAGGGAACTACGAGCAGTACTTC.